These 4 T cell receptor beta chains were sequenced from one sample in a study of T cells of healthy individuals. TCRdb passed the 5' RACE reads through MiXCR, listing each CDR3 protein once. Here the sample spans fewer than 75,000 distinct CDR3 sequences, 15% to 20% being singletons. The receptors come from a human donor in good health.

This clonotype occurred a few times. The chain combines TRBV3-1 with TRBJ1-2; a weak D match, TRBD1 (6 bases). Germline V gene sequence: CDR1 LGHDT, CDR2 YNNKEL (reference sequence). There are 11 residues in the CDR3. The germline V and J ends were trimmed by 4 bases and 8 bases, with 8 bases remaining between them. The CDR3 loop reads CASSRGAGYTF. CDR3 nucleotides: TGTGCCAGCAGCCGGGGGGCGGGCTACACCTTC.

This clonotype was counted only a few times. The chain is built from TRBV9 and TRBJ2-2; D ambiguous. The CDR3 sequence is 13 residues long. CDR1 and CDR2 (germline): SGDLS, YYNGEE. Trimming removed 4 bases from V and 5 bases from J, with 9 bases in between. For the CDR3, the DNA is TGTGCCAGCAGCCCCCTTTCTACCGGGGAGCTGTTTTTT. Protein product: CASSPLSTGELFF. Supplemented by reference TRBV9 and TRBJ2-2, the full variable domain reads DSGVTQTPKHLITATGQRVTLRCSPRSGDLSVYWYQQSLDQGLQFLIQYYNGEERAKGNILERFSAQQFPDLHSELNLSSLELGDSALYFCASSPLSTGELFFGEGSRLTVL.

This clonotype came up a few times. In nucleotides, the CDR3 is TGCAGTGCTCCCCTAGCGGGACCCTACAATGAGCAGTTCTTC. Translated, it gives CSAPLAGPYNEQFF. This chain joins TRBV20-1 and TRBJ2-1, with 9 bases that match TRBD2. This CDR3 has 14 amino acids. V shed 5 bases and J 2 bases; nucleotides not matched to a gene: 4. CDR1 DFQATT and CDR2 SNEGSKA come from the germline V gene (reference sequence).

The rearrangement uses TRBV6-1 and TRBJ2-7; D is perhaps TRBD1 or TRBD2 (5 bases each). CDR3 length: 14 amino acids. Deletions cut 10 bases from V and 1 base from J, with 17 bases between. Germline assignment: CDR1 MNHNS and CDR2 SASEGT. The CDR3 DNA sequence: TGTGCCACCCCTGTGGGGGTAGGATCCTACGAGCAGTACTTC. Translation gives CATPVGVGSYEQYF.